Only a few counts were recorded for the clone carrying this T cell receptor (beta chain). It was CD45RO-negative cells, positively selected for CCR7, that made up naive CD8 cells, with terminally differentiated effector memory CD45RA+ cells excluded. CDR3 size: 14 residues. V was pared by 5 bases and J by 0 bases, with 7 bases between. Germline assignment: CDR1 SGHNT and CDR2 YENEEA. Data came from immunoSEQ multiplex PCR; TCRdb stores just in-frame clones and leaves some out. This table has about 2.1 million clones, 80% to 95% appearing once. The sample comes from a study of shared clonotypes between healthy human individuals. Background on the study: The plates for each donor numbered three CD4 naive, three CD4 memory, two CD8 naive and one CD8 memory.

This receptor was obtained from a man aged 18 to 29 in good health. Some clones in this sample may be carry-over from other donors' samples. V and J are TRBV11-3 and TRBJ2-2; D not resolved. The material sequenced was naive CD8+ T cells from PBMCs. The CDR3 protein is CASSPSTNTGELFF. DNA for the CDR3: TGTGCCAGCAGCCCCAGTACGAACACCGGGGAGCTGTTTTTT. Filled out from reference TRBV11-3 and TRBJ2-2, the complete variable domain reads EAGVVQSPRYKIIEKKQPVAFWCNPISGHNTLYWYLQNLGQGPELLIRYENEEAVDDSQLPKDRFSAERLKGVDSTLKIQPAELGDSAVYLCASSPSTNTGELFFGEGSRLTVL.